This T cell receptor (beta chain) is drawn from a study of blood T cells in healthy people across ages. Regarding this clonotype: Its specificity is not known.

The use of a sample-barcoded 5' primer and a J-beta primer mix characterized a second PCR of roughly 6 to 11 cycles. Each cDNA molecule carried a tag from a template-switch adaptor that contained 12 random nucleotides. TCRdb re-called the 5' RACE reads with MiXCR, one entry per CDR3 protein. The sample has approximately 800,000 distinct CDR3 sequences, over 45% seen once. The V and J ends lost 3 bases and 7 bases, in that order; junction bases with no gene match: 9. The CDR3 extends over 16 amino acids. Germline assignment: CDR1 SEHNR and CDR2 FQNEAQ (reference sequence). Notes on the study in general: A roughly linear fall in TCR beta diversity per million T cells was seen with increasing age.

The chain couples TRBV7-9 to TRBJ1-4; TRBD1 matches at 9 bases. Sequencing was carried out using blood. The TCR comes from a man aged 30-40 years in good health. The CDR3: CASSLGRTGGSEKLFF. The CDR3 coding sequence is TGTGCCAGCAGCTTGGGGCGTACAGGGGGCAGTGAAAAACTGTTTTTT. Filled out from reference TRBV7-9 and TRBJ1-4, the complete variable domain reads DTGVSQNPRHKITKRGQNVTFRCDPISEHNRLYWYRQTLGQGPEFLTYFQNEAQLEKSRLLSDRFSAERPKGSFSTLEIQRTEQGDSAMYLCASSLGRTGGSEKLFFGSGTQLSVL.